Below are 21 T cell receptor beta chains sequenced from a single sample in a study of monozygotic twins with inflammatory bowel disease. TCRdb reprocessed the 5' RACE reads, with one entry per CDR3 protein and no DNA. The sample has some 300,000 distinct CDR3 sequences, and its top ten clones hold 5.6%. The sample taken for sequencing was blood. Receptors were obtained from a human donor with ulcerative colitis or Crohn's disease, or a healthy co-twin of an affected twin (not recorded which).

This chain uses TRBV9 with TRBJ1-4. CDR3 length: 19 residues. Per germline, CDR1 SGDLS and CDR2 YYNGEE. This CDR3 is CASSEGSGDRAFQAEKLFF.

The rearrangement uses TRBV29-1 and TRBJ2-5; TCRdb designates TRBD1, a call that cannot be tested without DNA. Germline V gives CDR1 SQVTM, CDR2 ANQGSEA. The CDR3 runs 13 residues. CDR3: CSVKWGAGETQYF.

The chain is built from TRBV7-2 and TRBJ2-7; TCRdb indicates TRBD2, and absent DNA this call remains unverified. Germline V lookup: CDR1 SGHTA, CDR2 FQGNSA. The CDR3 runs to 16 residues. CDR3 sequence reads: CASSLATSGGGYEQYF.

The chain joins TRBV6-5 to TRBJ1-1. Per germline, CDR1 MNHEY and CDR2 SVGAGI. This CDR3 is 12 amino acids long. CDR3 region: CASSPRSTEAFF.

V and J are TRBV9 and TRBJ1-2; TCRdb outputs TRBD1, but without DNA this stays unchecked. This CDR3 is built from 16 residues. Germline V gene sequence: CDR1 SGDLS, CDR2 YYNGEE. The CDR3 is CASSVASQGANYGYTF.

The chain uses TRBV5-1 and TRBJ1-6. The length of the CDR3 is 17 residues. CDR1 SGHRS and CDR2 YFSETQ come from the germline V gene. The CDR3 loop is CASSLHKTGTNDSPLHF. Variable domain in full (rest from reference TRBV5-1 and TRBJ1-6): KAGVTQTPRYLIKTRGQQVTLSCSPISGHRSVSWYQQTPGQGLQFLFEYFSETQRNKGNFPGRFSGRQFSNSRSEMNVSTLELGDSALYLCASSLHKTGTNDSPLHFGNGTRLTVT.

This chain joins TRBV7-2 and TRBJ2-3; TCRdb lists TRBD2, though no DNA is available to test this call. The CDR3 has 17 amino acids. Germline CDR1 reads SGHTA; CDR2 reads FQGNSA. CDR3 loop: CASSFRAGGIGTDTQYF.

The gene calls are TRBV5-1 and TRBJ2-3. The CDR3 contains 17 residues. Germline lookup yields CDR1 SGHRS and CDR2 YFSETQ. CDR3 protein: CASSPIPAGTSTDTQYF.

The chain combines TRBV12-3 or TRBV12-4 with TRBJ1-3. The CDR3 loop spans 13 amino acids. The chain's CDR3 is CASSPYSGNTIYF.

The chain has TRBV14 and TRBJ2-2; TCRdb reports TRBD2, a call that lacks DNA to check it against. Germline CDR1 and CDR2: SGHDN and FVKESK. The CDR3 runs 17 residues. The CDR3 protein is CASSQEGGQTNTGELFF.

The chain joins TRBV11-3 to TRBJ2-1. CDR3 length: 13 amino acids. The germline V gene has CDR1 SGHNT and CDR2 YENEEA. Here the CDR3 reads CASSPSSYSEQFF.

This rearrangement joins TRBV5-1 to TRBJ2-3; without DNA, the TCRdb call of TRBD2 cannot be checked. The germline gives CDR1 SGHRS, CDR2 YFSETQ. There are 15 residues in the CDR3. CDR3 sequence reads: CASSQKPGMADTQYF.

The chain carries TRBV7-2 and TRBJ2-5; the D call of TRBD2 rests on TCRdb alone, since no DNA is present to check it. The germline V gene encodes CDR1 SGHTA and CDR2 FQGNSA. CDR3 length: 13 amino acids. CDR3 protein: CASSQNTRETQYF.

This chain uses TRBV2 with TRBJ1-1. Germline lookup yields CDR1 SNHLY and CDR2 FYNNEI. CDR3 size: 12 residues. CDR3 sequence: CASSGSAFEAFF.

The chain uses TRBV19 and TRBJ2-7. The CDR3 is 13 amino acids. Germline assignment: CDR1 LNHDA and CDR2 SQIVND (reference sequence). The CDR3 region is CASSYGITYEQYF.

The chain couples TRBV5-1 to TRBJ2-7; TCRdb returns TRBD1, unconfirmable since there is no DNA. This CDR3 contains 14 residues. From germline, CDR1 is SGHRS and CDR2 YFSETQ. This CDR3 reads CASSLGTDLYEQYF.

This chain uses TRBV7-2 with TRBJ2-5; there is no DNA to check the TCRdb D call of TRBD1. CDR1 and CDR2 (germline): SGHTA, FQGNSA. The CDR3 has 12 residues. The CDR3 is CASTQGFETQYF.

The chain is built from TRBV7-2 and TRBJ2-1; TCRdb designates TRBD2, a call that cannot be tested without DNA. CDR3 length equals 16 residues. In germline, CDR1 is SGHTA, CDR2 FQGNSA. The CDR3 region is CASSLDSSGRGSEQFF.

The genes are TRBV13 and TRBJ1-3. Per germline, CDR1 PRHDT and CDR2 FYEKMQ (reference sequence). CDR3 length equals 14 residues. The CDR3 loop reads CASSPISSGNTIYF.

V is TRBV7-9 and J is TRBJ2-7; TCRdb names TRBD1, which stays unverified in the absence of DNA. Germline CDR1 and CDR2: SEHNR and FQNEAQ (reference sequence). This CDR3 is 14 amino acids long. The CDR3 region is CASSQTGRSYEQYF.

This chain uses TRBV7-2 with TRBJ2-1. Germline CDR1 SGHTA, CDR2 FQGNSA. CDR3 size: 14 residues. This CDR3 is CASSLASQYNEQFF.